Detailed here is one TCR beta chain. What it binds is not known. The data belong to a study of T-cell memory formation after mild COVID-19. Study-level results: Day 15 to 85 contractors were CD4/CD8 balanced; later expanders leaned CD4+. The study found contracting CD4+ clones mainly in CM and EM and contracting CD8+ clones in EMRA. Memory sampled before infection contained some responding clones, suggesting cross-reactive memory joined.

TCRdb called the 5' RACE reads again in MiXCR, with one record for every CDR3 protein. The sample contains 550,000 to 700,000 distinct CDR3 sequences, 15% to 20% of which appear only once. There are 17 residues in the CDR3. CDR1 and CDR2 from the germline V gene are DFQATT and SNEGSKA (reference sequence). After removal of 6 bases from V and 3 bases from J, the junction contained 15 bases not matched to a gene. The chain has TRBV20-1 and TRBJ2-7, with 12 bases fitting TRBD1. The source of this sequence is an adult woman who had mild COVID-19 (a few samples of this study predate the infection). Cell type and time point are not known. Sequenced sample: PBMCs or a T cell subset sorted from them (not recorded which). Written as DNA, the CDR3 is TGCAGTGCATACGGGACAGGGGGCAGTTTTACTGGCTACGAGCAGTACTTC. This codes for CSAYGTGGSFTGYEQYF.